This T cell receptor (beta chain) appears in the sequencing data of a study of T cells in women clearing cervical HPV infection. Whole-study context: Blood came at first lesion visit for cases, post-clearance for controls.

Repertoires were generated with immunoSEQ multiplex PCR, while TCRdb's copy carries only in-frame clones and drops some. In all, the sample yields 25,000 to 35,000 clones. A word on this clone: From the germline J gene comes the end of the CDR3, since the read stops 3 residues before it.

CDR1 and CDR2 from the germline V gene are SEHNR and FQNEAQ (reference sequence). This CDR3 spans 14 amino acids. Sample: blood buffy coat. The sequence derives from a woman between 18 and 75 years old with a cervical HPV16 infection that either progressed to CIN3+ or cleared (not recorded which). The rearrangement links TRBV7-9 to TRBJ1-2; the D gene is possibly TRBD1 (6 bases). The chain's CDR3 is CASSSDRHSYDYTF. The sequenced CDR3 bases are TGTGCCAGCAGCTCCGACAGGCACTCCTACGAC.